This T cell receptor beta chain was sequenced for a study of blood T cell repertoires in COVID-19 (TCRdb year 2020). In the study overall: Samples covering the acute and convalescent phases of COVID-19 were provided by collaborators in the United States, Italy and Spain. Samples were obtained from the ongoing ImmuneRACE study (first 160 participants) and from 1,254 subjects provided by 6 global collaborators. The repertoires were released in a freely available public database intended as a resource for research on the immune response to SARS-CoV-2. Where available, HLA class I and class II types were taken from metadata supplied by the sample provider and were not determined by assay-based typing. The dataset comprised deeply sampled blood TCRbeta repertoires from subjects exposed to, actively infected with, or recovered from COVID-19. The material from the prospective study consisted of cDNA or gDNA derived from T cells, B-cell-depleted T cells, or PBMCs. A de-identified subject ID, COVID-19 status, age in years and sex were almost always included in the sample metadata. Points the paper makes about the study in general: The amount of clinical and demographic metadata varied by source and participant and was provided uncurated.

TCRbeta CDR3 regions were amplified from genomic DNA using the immunoSEQ Assay, a bias-controlled multiplex PCR. The study's processing was this. The number of nucleated cells in each sample was estimated from the amplification of reference gene primers within the assay. To quantify the absolute abundance of each unique TCRbeta CDR3 rearrangement, sequence reads were collapsed and filtered. Productive Simpson clonality was computed per sample as the square root of Simpson's diversity index over productive rearrangements. This is the immuneACCESS table as TCRdb keeps it, with only in-frame sequences that have V and J called. A part of the clones is gone; compared with another copy, unresolved V genes explain less than half, and the rest is unexplained. D and trimming come from the DNA, and the V and J calls and clone size come from that table. Counted in this sample were 150,000 to 200,000 clones; approximately 79% of them appeared once. Roughly 19% of the sample comes from the top ten.

To note about this clone: Its binding antigen is unknown. Base-call qualities are not available, and no considerably larger clone is one nucleotide away.

Each collaborating institution followed its own protocols to collect whole blood in K2EDTA tubes. For TCRbeta analysis, collaborators shipped samples in one of three forms: frozen whole blood, isolated PBMCs, or DNA extracted from either of those sample types. Trimming at the junction amounts to 8 bases on V and 0 bases on J, and the germline ends lie 11 bases apart. The CDR3, from cysteine to phenylalanine, totals 14 residues. Kept here is only the CDR3 DNA, which spans 42 bases and is read in frame from base 1. According to the germline V gene (reference sequence), CDR1 reads MNHEY and CDR2 reads SMNVEV.

Rearrangement joined TRBV27 to TRBJ1-3; a tentative D match to TRBD1 spans 5 bases. The source of this sequence is a woman older than 75 with acute or convalescent COVID-19. The specimen was peripheral blood. The CDR3 protein sequence reads: CASRPGYSGNTIYF. Read as DNA, the sequence is TGTGCCAGCCGTCCAGGGTACTCTGGAAACACCATATATTTT.